These 24 T cell receptor beta chains originate from one sample sequenced in a study of radiation and T cells in renal cell carcinoma. Repertoires were generated with immunoSEQ multiplex PCR, while TCRdb's copy carries only in-frame clones and drops some. The data contain some 81,000 clones, nearly 90% of them seen just once; the ten biggest clones take up 6%. Time point: blood 4 weeks post-SBRT, at nephrectomy. The treatment here: 15 Gy SBRT to primary tumor, nephrectomy 4 weeks later. The sample in question was blood, obtained from a patient whose treatment included radiotherapy and nephrectomy. The receptors here all came from an older woman with renal cell carcinoma.

This rearrangement joins TRBV27 to TRBJ1-1, with D maybe TRBD1 (6 bases). V lost 3 bases, J lost 3 bases, and 14 bases lay in between. The CDR3 is made up of 15 amino acids. Germline V gene data show CDR1 as MNHEY and CDR2 as SMNVEV (reference sequence). CDR3 sequence reads: CASSFSGHYYTEAFF. The CDR3 DNA sequence: TGTGCCAGCAGTTTTTCGGGACACTACTACACTGAAGCTTTCTTT.

The chain carries TRBV5-8 and TRBJ2-7, with TRBD1 matching over 9 bases. V shed 0 bases and J 6 bases; nucleotides not matched to a gene: 7. Germline values: CDR1 SGHTS, CDR2 YDEGEE. The CDR3 has 15 amino acids. This CDR3 is CASSLAGTGTSEQYF. CDR3 in DNA: TGTGCCAGCAGCTTGGCCGGGACAGGGACATCCGAGCAGTACTTC.

The rearrangement joins TRBV6-6 to TRBJ1-4, with D tentatively TRBD1 (5 bases). V lost 7 bases to trimming and J lost 8 bases, with 11 bases between them. CDR3 length equals 12 residues. Germline V lookup: CDR1 MNHNY, CDR2 SVGAGI (reference sequence). CDR3 DNA sequence: TGTGCCAGCACCCCGGGGCGAGAAAAACTGTTTTTT. Protein sequence: CASTPGREKLFF.

J is TRBJ2-5 and V is TRBV19; 13 bases are shared with TRBD2. The germline CDR1 and CDR2 sequences are LNHDA and SQIVND (reference sequence). The CDR3 runs 16 residues. After removal of 4 bases from V and 5 bases from J, the junction contained 7 bases not matched to a gene. In DNA form, the CDR3 reads TGTGCCAGTAGTACCCGGACTAGCGGGGGACGGGAGACCCAGTACTTC. As protein: CASSTRTSGGRETQYF.

This chain joins TRBV7-2 and TRBJ1-5; tentatively, D is TRBD1 (5 bases). V was shortened by 1 base and J by 6 bases, with 19 bases between the two germline ends. CDR1 and CDR2 (germline): SGHTA, FQGNSA. The CDR3 runs 17 residues. The CDR3 sequence: CASSLVSGGAGSQPQHF. For the CDR3, the DNA is TGTGCCAGCAGCTTAGTATCTGGGGGTGCGGGTTCTCAGCCCCAGCATTTT.

The chain employs TRBV5-1 and TRBJ1-2; D is undetermined. The CDR3 is 13 amino acids. Trimming cost V 0 bases and J 2 bases, with 5 bases left between them. Germline-derived CDR1 and CDR2 are SGHRS and YFSETQ. In nucleotides, the CDR3 is TGCGCCAGCAGCTTGGAAGGGAACTATGGCTACACCTTC. It is translated as CASSLEGNYGYTF. Variable domain in full (rest from reference TRBV5-1 and TRBJ1-2): KAGVTQTPRYLIKTRGQQVTLSCSPISGHRSVSWYQQTPGQGLQFLFEYFSETQRNKGNFPGRFSGRQFSNSRSEMNVSTLELGDSALYLCASSLEGNYGYTFGSGTRLTVV.

The chain employs TRBV25-1 and TRBJ2-7; D uncertain. V was trimmed by 2 bases and J by 12 bases, leaving 14 bases between them. The CDR3 consists of 12 residues. The germline CDR1 and CDR2 sequences are MGHDK and SYGVNS. In DNA, the CDR3 is TGTGCCAGCAGTGAAGGCAGGTTGGGATGGTACTTC. Translation: CASSEGRLGWYF.

The gene calls are TRBV30 and TRBJ1-5, with 7 bases fitting TRBD1. Germline assignment: CDR1 GTSNPN and CDR2 SVGIG (reference sequence). V lost 0 bases and J lost 4; bases outside the gene matches: 3. CDR3 size: 14 residues. CDR3: CAWSVLQGNQPQHF. The DNA for the CDR3 is TGTGCCTGGAGTGTATTACAGGGGAATCAGCCCCAGCATTTT.

This chain connects TRBV9 to TRBJ1-6; D call uncertain. Germline assignment: CDR1 SGDLS and CDR2 YYNGEE. There are 12 residues in the CDR3. V was pared by 0 bases and J by 12 bases, with 7 bases between. The chain's CDR3 is CASSVGTGPLHF. In DNA form, the CDR3 reads TGTGCCAGCAGCGTAGGCACGGGACCCCTCCACTTT.

J is TRBJ1-4 and V is TRBV6-6; 9 nucleotides line up with TRBD1. The CDR3 consists of 15 residues. V was pared by 6 bases and J by 8 bases, with 10 bases of the junction left unmatched. Germline CDR1 MNHNY, CDR2 SVGAGI (reference sequence). The CDR3 region has the DNA TGTGCCAGCAGAGAACTGGGACAGGGTGGGGAAAAACTGTTTTTT. Encoded protein: CASRELGQGGEKLFF.

The J gene is TRBJ2-2, the V gene TRBV5-6; D is ambiguous. The germline V and J ends were trimmed by 2 bases and 7 bases, with 6 bases remaining between them. The V gene's germline CDR1 is SGHDT and CDR2 YYEEEE. This CDR3 has 12 amino acids. The CDR3 DNA follows: TGTGCCAGCAGCTTTCCGGGCGGGGAGCTGTTTTTT. This gives the protein CASSFPGGELFF.

The chain has TRBV29-1 and TRBJ2-3; D is unclear. With 3 bases removed from V and 3 bases from J, the gap between germline ends came to 4 bases. The CDR3 extends over 11 amino acids. The germline gives CDR1 SQVTM, CDR2 ANQGSEA. CDR3 bases: TGCAGCGTTGAGCGAACAGATACGCAGTATTTT. This sequence encodes CSVERTDTQYF.

The chain joins TRBV5-1 to TRBJ2-5; tentative D call: TRBD1 (6 bases). The CDR3 contains 15 residues. CDR1 is SGHRS and CDR2 is YFSETQ in the germline V gene. V was pared by 7 bases and J by 3 bases, with 19 bases between. DNA of the CDR3: TGCGCCAGCCGATCTAACACAGGGATGGAAGAGACCCAGTACTTC. It yields the protein CASRSNTGMEETQYF.

The chain employs TRBV4-3 and TRBJ2-5; unclear D gene. V dropped 4 bases and J dropped 2 bases, with 14 bases sitting between them. The CDR3 extends over 15 amino acids. Germline V gene data show CDR1 as LGHNA and CDR2 as YSLEER. The CDR3 DNA sequence: TGCGCCAGCAGCCTCGTTTGGACGGTACAAGAGACCCAGTACTTC. It yields the protein CASSLVWTVQETQYF.

This clone has just a few counts. The V gene is TRBV19, the J gene TRBJ2-5; the match to TRBD1 covers 10 bases. Germline CDR1 reads LNHDA; CDR2 reads SQIVND (reference sequence). This CDR3 region has 17 residues. With 4 bases clipped from V and 0 bases from J, the junction kept 8 bases outside the gene matches. CDR3 protein: CASSTRQGARYQETQYF. CDR3 sequence (DNA): TGTGCCAGTAGTACGCGACAGGGGGCGCGGTACCAAGAGACCCAGTACTTC.

CDR3 DNA: TGTGCCAGTAGGGGGCAGTCCGATCAGCCCCAGCATTTT. This codes for CASRGQSDQPQHF. The chain links TRBV28 to TRBJ1-5; 7 positions agree with TRBD1. This CDR3 has 13 residues. CDR1 MDHEN and CDR2 SYDVKM come from the germline V gene. V was pared by 9 bases and J by 5 bases, with 7 bases of the junction left unmatched.

V is TRBV6-5 and J is TRBJ2-2; TRBD1 might be the D (6 bases). Trimming took off 5 bases at V and 1 base at J, with 11 bases between the two ends. Germline values: CDR1 MNHEY, CDR2 SVGAGI. This CDR3 region has 15 residues. The CDR3 region is CASSKDRQNTGELFF. In DNA form, the CDR3 reads TGTGCCAGCAGTAAAGACAGGCAGAACACCGGGGAGCTGTTTTTT.

The chain is built from TRBV5-4 and TRBJ1-1; 8 nucleotides agree with TRBD1. V was pared by 10 bases and J by 3 bases, with 11 bases of the junction left unmatched. There are 14 residues in the CDR3. The germline gives CDR1 SGHNT, CDR2 YYREEE (reference sequence). The CDR3 nucleotides are TGTGCCTCCGGGACAGGCGCCTTGGACACTGAAGCTTTCTTT. This translates into CASGTGALDTEAFF.

The chain combines TRBV7-2 with TRBJ2-1; D is unclear. Trimming stripped 5 bases from V and 9 bases from J, with 11 bases between. CDR3 length: 12 amino acids. From germline, CDR1 is SGHTA and CDR2 FQGNSA. CDR3: CASSAARAEQFF. DNA of the CDR3: TGTGCCAGCAGCGCCGCCCGGGCTGAGCAGTTCTTC.

The chain uses TRBV18 and TRBJ1-6; 7 bases fit TRBD1. Looked up from germline, CDR1 is KGHSH and CDR2 is LQKENI. The CDR3 is made up of 14 amino acids. The V segment lost 6 bases and the J segment 5 bases; nucleotides outside the gene matches: 4. The CDR3 DNA is TGTGCCAGCTCCCCCGGGACAGATAATTCACCCCTCCACTTT. This gives the protein CASSPGTDNSPLHF.

The chain joins TRBV28 to TRBJ1-4; 12 nucleotides agree with TRBD1. V shed 5 bases and J 8 bases; nucleotides not matched to a gene: 6. There are 15 residues in the CDR3. Germline-derived CDR1 and CDR2 are MDHEN and SYDVKM. CDR3 sequence reads: CASSPLGQGAEKLFF. The CDR3 DNA reads as TGTGCCAGCAGTCCCCTGGGACAGGGGGCAGAAAAACTGTTTTTT.

This clone was recorded once. The chain couples TRBV5-4 to TRBJ2-2; D uncertain. V lost 0 bases to trimming and J lost 0 bases, with 6 bases between them. CDR3 length: 15 amino acids. Germline lookup yields CDR1 SGHNT and CDR2 YYREEE (reference sequence). The CDR3 DNA is TGTGCCAGCAGCTTGGGCAGAACGAACACCGGGGAGCTGTTTTTT. Protein product: CASSLGRTNTGELFF.

The V gene is TRBV28, the J gene TRBJ1-1; D uncertain. The CDR3 contains 12 residues. Germline lookup yields CDR1 MDHEN and CDR2 SYDVKM. Trimming removed 7 bases from V and 4 bases from J, with 10 bases in between. In DNA form, the CDR3 reads TGTGCCAGCATCACTGGAGGCACTGAAGCTTTCTTT. Translated: CASITGGTEAFF.

This clone was seen only once. This sequence joins TRBV10-3 and TRBJ2-1, with TRBD1 identical over 10 bases. Germline lookup yields CDR1 ENHRY and CDR2 SYGVKD. The junction had 7 bases not matched to a gene; V was cut back by 9 bases and J by 8 bases. The CDR3 has 13 residues. CDR3 amino acids: CAIHQGQGYEQFF. In nucleotides, the CDR3 is TGTGCCATACACCAGGGACAGGGGTATGAGCAGTTCTTC.